The 4 T cell receptor beta chains below come from one sample, sequenced in a study of blood T cells in healthy people across ages. Sample-barcoded 5' priming and a J-beta primer mix drove a second PCR of about 6 to 12 cycles. TCRdb reanalysed the 5' RACE reads using MiXCR and keeps one entry per CDR3 protein. The sample consists of around 2 million distinct CDR3 sequences, about two fifths of them appearing once. Sequenced: blood. The receptor source for this set is a human donor in good health.

The V gene is TRBV19, the J gene TRBJ1-5; D might be TRBD1 (5 bases). V lost 8 bases to trimming and J lost 5 bases, with 13 bases between them. CDR3 size: 13 residues. CDR1 is LNHDA, CDR2 SQIVND, per germline (reference sequence). The CDR3 region has the DNA TGTGCCAGTCTCGGGCGGGGGGATCAGCCCCAGCATTTT. This sequence encodes CASLGRGDQPQHF.

The J gene is TRBJ1-1, the V gene TRBV3-1; D remains unclear. CDR1 LGHDT and CDR2 YNNKEL come from the germline V gene (reference sequence). CDR3 size: 13 residues. Trimming cost V 1 base and J 9 bases, with 12 bases left between them. The DNA for the CDR3 is TGTGCCAGCAGCCAAGGACGGACGATTAAAGCTTTCTTT. Its protein is CASSQGRTIKAFF.

The J gene is TRBJ2-5, the V gene TRBV7-2; D gene unclear. V was clipped by 3 bases and J by 4 bases, with 6 bases between them. Looked up from germline, CDR1 is SGHTA and CDR2 is FQGNSA. CDR3 length: 12 amino acids. The CDR3 loop is CASSFYPETQYF. CDR3 bases: TGTGCCAGCAGCTTTTATCCAGAGACCCAGTACTTC.

V and J are TRBV25-1 and TRBJ2-7; possible D gene TRBD2, 6 bases. The CDR3 length is 13 residues. CDR1 and CDR2 from the germline V gene are MGHDK and SYGVNS. Trimming pared 6 bases from V and 3 bases from J, leaving 12 bases between. The CDR3 region is CASREPGLYEQYF. CDR3 sequence (DNA): TGTGCCAGCAGAGAACCGGGACTCTACGAGCAGTACTTC.